The T cell receptor (beta chain) described here comes from a study of blood T cell repertoires in COVID-19 (dated by TCRdb to 2020 to 2021). For the wider study: The collaborator samples originated in the United States, Italy and Spain and spanned the acute and convalescent phases of COVID-19. The prospective study material was composed of cDNA or gDNA derived from T cells, B-cell-depleted T cells, or PBMCs. Nearly every sample came with metadata listing a de-identified subject ID, COVID-19 status, age in years and sex. HLA class I and class II types, where available, came from metadata supplied by the sample provider rather than from assay-based typing. The repertoires were released in a freely available public database meant as a resource for research on the immune response to SARS-CoV-2. Subjects who had been exposed to COVID-19, were actively infected with it, or had recovered from it provided the deeply sampled blood TCRbeta repertoires that made up the dataset. The samples were drawn from two sources: the first 160 participants of the ongoing ImmuneRACE study, and 1,200 or so subjects contributed by 6 global collaborators. Paper-wide results and their limitations: Clinical and demographic metadata were provided uncurated, with the amount varying by source and participant.

TCRbeta CDR3 regions were amplified from genomic DNA using the immunoSEQ Assay, a bias-controlled multiplex PCR. The authors processed their data as follows. Nucleated cell counts per sample were estimated from amplification of reference gene primers within the assay. To quantify the absolute abundance of each unique TCRbeta CDR3 rearrangement, sequence reads were collapsed and filtered. For each sample, productive Simpson clonality was calculated as the square root of Simpson's diversity index across productive rearrangements. In TCRdb, the immuneACCESS table is reduced to in-frame sequences with V and J assigned. These tables do not hold every clone; where another copy was compared, an unresolved V gene accounts for under half, and the others remain unexplained. The D gene and trimming were derived from the DNA, and the V and J assignments and clone size from that table. The sample has around 100,000 clones on record, approximately 90% of them singletons. About 5.2% of the sample belongs to the ten largest clones.

Each collaborating institution followed its own protocols to collect whole blood in K2EDTA tubes. For TCRbeta analysis, collaborators shipped samples as frozen whole blood, isolated PBMCs, or DNA extracted from either of those sample types. A word on this clone: The antigen it recognizes is unknown. No base quality values were provided; no much bigger clone lies one nucleotide off.

There are 13 amino acids in the CDR3, from cysteine to phenylalanine inclusive. Just CDR3 DNA is preserved here, 39 bases in frame from base 1. Sequences GTSNPN (CDR1) and SVGIG (CDR2) are obtained from the germline V gene (reference sequence). At the junction V is shortened by 4 bases and J by 8 bases; bases outside the gene matches: 10. Material: peripheral blood. This chain joins TRBV30 to TRBJ1-1; 7 central nucleotides agree with TRBD1. The clonotype comes from a man aged 50-60 years with acute or convalescent COVID-19. The DNA reads TGTGCCTGGATCCGAGGGGGCGTAAAAGAAGCTTTCTTT. Translated, it gives CAWIRGGVKEAFF.